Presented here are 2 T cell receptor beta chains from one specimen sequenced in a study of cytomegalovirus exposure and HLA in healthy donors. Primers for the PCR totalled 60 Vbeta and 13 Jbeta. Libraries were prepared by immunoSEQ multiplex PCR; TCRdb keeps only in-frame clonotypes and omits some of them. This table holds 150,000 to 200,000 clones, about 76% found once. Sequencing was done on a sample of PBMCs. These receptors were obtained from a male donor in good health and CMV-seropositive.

Here the CDR3 reads CASSFSTGRREAFF. The CDR3, as DNA: TGTGCCAGCAGTTTCTCGACTGGGAGGCGTGAAGCTTTCTTT. The rearrangement links TRBV6-5 to TRBJ1-1; unclear D gene. Germline V lookup: CDR1 MNHEY, CDR2 SVGAGI. V gave up 4 bases and J gave up 7 bases, with 16 bases separating them. The CDR3 spans 14 residues.

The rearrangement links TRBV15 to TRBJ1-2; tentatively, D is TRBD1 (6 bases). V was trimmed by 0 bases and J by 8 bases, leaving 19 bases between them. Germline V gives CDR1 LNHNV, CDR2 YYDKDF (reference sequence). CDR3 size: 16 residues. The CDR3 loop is CATSREATGGLRGYTF. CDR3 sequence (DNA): TGTGCCACCAGCAGAGAAGCGACAGGAGGCTTAAGAGGCTACACCTTC. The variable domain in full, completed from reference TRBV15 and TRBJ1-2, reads DAMVIQNPRYQVTQFGKPVTLSCSQTLNHNVMYWYQQKSSQAPKLLFHYYDKDFNNEADTPDNFQSRRPNTSFCFLDIRSPGLGDTAMYLCATSREATGGLRGYTFGSGTRLTVV.